A selection of T cell receptor beta chains follows, all from one sample in a study of siplizumab effects on memory and regulatory T cells. Clones were sequenced by immunoSEQ multiplex PCR, and TCRdb holds only the in-frame ones, with some missing. The data hold tens of thousands of clones, with roughly 94% observed a single time. Sequenced input: non-Treg CD4+ T cells sorted from blood. These receptor sequences come from a human donor in good health. Both conserved end residues are part of each CDR3. D genes are given only for firm matches. Not all rows give a size; the values are once, few, many and, for expanded clones, a class.

d_call j_call v_call clone_size cdr3_nt cdr3_aa
- TRBJ2-7 TRBV30 - TGTGCCTGGAAGGGCCCGAGCTCCTACGAGCAGTACTTC CAWKGPSSYEQYF
- TRBJ2-2 TRBV30 - TGTGCCTGGAGTGTACGCGCAAACACCGGGGAGCTGTTTTTT CAWSVRANTGELFF
TRBD1 TRBJ1-1 TRBV30 - TGTGCCTGGAGTTCGACAGGGAGCGAGGCTTTCTTT CAWSSTGSEAFF
TRBD2 TRBJ2-3 TRBV6-1 - TGTGCCAGCACTGGAGCGGGGGGGTCGGGTTTCACAGATACGCAGTATTTT CASTGAGGSGFTDTQYF
- TRBJ1-1 TRBV9 - TGTGCCAGCAGCGAAGAGAATGGAGTTTCTGAAGCTTTCTTT CASSEENGVSEAFF
- TRBJ1-1 TRBV19 - TGTGCCAGTAGGACGACCCAGGGATCTGAAGCTTTCTTT CASRTTQGSEAFF
- TRBJ1-5 TRBV5-8 - TGTGCCAGCAGCTCCGGGTTCCGCAATCAGCCCCAGCATTTT CASSSGFRNQPQHF
- TRBJ1-4 TRBV19 - TGTGCCAGTAGTATAGTAAGACCTAATGAAAAACTGTTTTTT CASSIVRPNEKLFF
- TRBJ2-1 TRBV19 - TGTGCCAGTAGGAACAGAGGCTCCTACAATGAGCAGTTCTTC CASRNRGSYNEQFF
- TRBJ1-1 TRBV19 - TGTGCCAGTAGTATGGGGGGCTCGAACACTGAAGCTTTCTTT CASSMGGSNTEAFF
TRBD2 TRBJ2-1 TRBV10-1 - TGCGCCAGCAGTGAGTATGGGCCTAGCGGGGTGAGCTCCTACAATGAGCAGTTCTTC CASSEYGPSGVSSYNEQFF
TRBD1 TRBJ2-5 TRBV4-1 - TGCGCCAGCAGCCAAACCAACAGGGGGCGCGTGGAGACCCAGTACTTC CASSQTNRGRVETQYF
- TRBJ1-1 TRBV10-1 - TGCGCCAGCAGTGTCTGGAGGGATCCAAGGGGCACTGAAGCTTTCTTT CASSVWRDPRGTEAFF
TRBD2 TRBJ2-3 TRBV10-3 - TGTGCCATCAGTGATGCGGGGGCAGATACGCAGTATTTT CAISDAGADTQYF
- TRBJ2-7 TRBV6-5 - TGTGCCAGCAGTTACTCGACAGGTACCTCCTACGAGCAGTACTTC CASSYSTGTSYEQYF
TRBD1 TRBJ2-7 TRBV29-1 - TGCAGCGTTGGAGCGACAGGGGGCACCGAGCAGTACTTC CSVGATGGTEQYF
TRBD1 TRBJ2-7 TRBV29-1 - TGCAGCGTCGAAGGACAGGGGAACTCCTACGAGCAGTACTTC CSVEGQGNSYEQYF
- TRBJ1-2 TRBV2 - TGTGCCAGCAGTGACTCAGGGTATCGTGGCTACACCTTC CASSDSGYRGYTF
- TRBJ1-1 TRBV9 - TGTGCCAGCAGCGTAGGAGGGGCCTTAGGCACTGAAGCTTTCTTT CASSVGGALGTEAFF
- TRBJ2-7 TRBV30 - TGTGCCTGGAGCCCAGGGGAATACGAGCAGTACTTC CAWSPGEYEQYF
- TRBJ1-2 TRBV5-1 - TGCGCCAGCAGCTTGGATGGCAGGGCTTTGTATGGCTACACCTTC CASSLDGRALYGYTF
TRBD2 TRBJ2-7 TRBV5-6 - TGTGCCAGCAGCTTCGAGCGGGGGGGACTCTACGAGCAGTACTTC CASSFERGGLYEQYF
- TRBJ1-6 TRBV11-2 few TGTGCCAGCAGCCTGACAAGCTCCTATAATTCACCCCTCCACTTT CASSLTSSYNSPLHF
- TRBJ2-2 TRBV5-6 - TGTGCCAGCAGCCCCACAGGACTTGAGGCCGGGGAGCTGTTTTTT CASSPTGLEAGELFF
- TRBJ2-1 TRBV19 - TGTGCCAGTAGTATAGGTCCGGGGGCCGACAATGAGCAGTTCTTC CASSIGPGADNEQFF
- TRBJ1-1 TRBV2 once TGTGCCAGCTCAAGACATACGAACACTGAAGCTTTCTTT CASSRHTNTEAFF
- TRBJ1-4 TRBV10-3 - TGTGCCATCAGTGAGTCAGGGGGTTTGAATGAAAAACTGTTTTTT CAISESGGLNEKLFF
- TRBJ1-4 TRBV20-1 - TGCAGTGCTAGTGATGAAAAACTGTTTTTT CSASDEKLFF
- TRBJ2-2 TRBV7-2 - TGTGCCAGCAGCTTAGCGTCCGCACCCGGGGAGCTGTTTTTT CASSLASAPGELFF
- TRBJ1-6 TRBV7-9 - TGTGCCAGCAGCGCTGGGACCGCGATCCCCCTCCACTTT CASSAGTAIPLHF
- TRBJ2-7 TRBV5-1 - TGCGCCAGCAGCTTCCAACGGCCCCACGACGAGCAGTACTTC CASSFQRPHDEQYF
TRBD1 TRBJ1-2 TRBV9 - TGTGCCAGCAGCGTAGTTGCCCAGGGGGGTTATGGCTACACCTTC CASSVVAQGGYGYTF
- TRBJ1-1 TRBV5-5 - TGTGCCAGCAGCCCGGGCATTAACACTGAAGCTTTCTTT CASSPGINTEAFF
TRBD2 TRBJ2-5 TRBV11-2 - TGTGCCAGCAGGTTGACTAGCGGGGTGAAGACCCAGTACTTC CASRLTSGVKTQYF
TRBD1 TRBJ2-2 TRBV30 - TGTGCCTGGGGCAGGGGGCCCGGGGAGCTGTTTTTT CAWGRGPGELFF
TRBD2 TRBJ2-1 TRBV10-3 - TGTGCCATCAGTGAGATACTAGCGGGTTCGGCTGAGCAGTTCTTC CAISEILAGSAEQFF
- TRBJ1-1 TRBV6-1 - TGTGCCAGCAGTGACCAGGGAAGACGGAACACTGAAGCTTTCTTT CASSDQGRRNTEAFF
- TRBJ2-5 TRBV4-1 - TGCGCCAGCAGCCAAGGGTCTGGGGGTGGAGAGACCCAGTACTTC CASSQGSGGGETQYF
TRBD1 TRBJ2-2 TRBV30 - TGTGCCTGGAGTGTACCCGGGACAGGTCGAACCGGGGAGCTGTTTTTT CAWSVPGTGRTGELFF
TRBD1 TRBJ1-1 TRBV18 - TGTGCCAGCTCACACCGACAGGGTAAAACTGAAGCTTTCTTT CASSHRQGKTEAFF
- TRBJ1-1 TRBV6-5 - TGTGCCAGCAGTTACCCCGGACGGGGTGAAGCTTTCTTT CASSYPGRGEAFF
- TRBJ2-5 TRBV10-3 - TGTGCCATCAGTGTGGTCCCTAGCGGGGACAGGGAGACCCAGTACTTC CAISVVPSGDRETQYF
TRBD1 TRBJ2-5 TRBV27 - TGTGCCAGCAGTTTAGGGCGACAGGGTCCAGAGACCCAGTACTTC CASSLGRQGPETQYF